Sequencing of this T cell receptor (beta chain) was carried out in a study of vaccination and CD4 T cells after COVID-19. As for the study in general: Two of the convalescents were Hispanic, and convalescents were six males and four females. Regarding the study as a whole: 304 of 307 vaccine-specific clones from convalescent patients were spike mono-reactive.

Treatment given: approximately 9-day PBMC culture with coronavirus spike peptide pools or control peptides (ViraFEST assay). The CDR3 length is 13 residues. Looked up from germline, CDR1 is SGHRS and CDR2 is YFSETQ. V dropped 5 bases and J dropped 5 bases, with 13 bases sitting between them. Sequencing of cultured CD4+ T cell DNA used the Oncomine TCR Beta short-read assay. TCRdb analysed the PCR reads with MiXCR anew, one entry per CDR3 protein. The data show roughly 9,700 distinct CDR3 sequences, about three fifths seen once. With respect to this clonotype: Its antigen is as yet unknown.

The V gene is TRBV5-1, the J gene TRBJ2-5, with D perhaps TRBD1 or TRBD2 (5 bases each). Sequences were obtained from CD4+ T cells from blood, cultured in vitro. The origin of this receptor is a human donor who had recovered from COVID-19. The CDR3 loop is CASRAGTTETQYF. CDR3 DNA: TGCGCCAGCAGAGCTGGGACCACGGAGACCCAGTACTTC.